Each of the 9 T cell receptor beta chains below was sequenced from the same sample in a study of cytomegalovirus exposure and HLA in healthy donors. The PCR had 60 Vbeta and 13 Jbeta primers. Repertoires were generated with immunoSEQ multiplex PCR, while TCRdb's copy carries only in-frame clones and drops some. This sample's table has 55,000 to 65,000 clones. The sample taken for sequencing was PBMCs. Receptors originate from a woman aged 18-30 years in good health and CMV-seronegative.

The CDR3 region is CASSEGGGSYEQYF. CDR3 sequence (DNA): TGCGCCAGCAGTGAAGGCGGGGGCTCCTACGAGCAGTACTTC. The gene calls are TRBV10-1 and TRBJ2-7; 7 nucleotides line up with TRBD2. Per germline, CDR1 WNHNN and CDR2 SYGVQD (reference sequence). The V segment lost 3 bases and the J segment 0 bases; nucleotides outside the gene matches: 2. This CDR3 contains 14 residues.

This clone is deemed medium-sized by its frequency. The gene calls are TRBV4-2 and TRBJ2-5, with 9 bases that match TRBD2. CDR1 and CDR2 from the germline V gene are LGHNA and YNFKEQ. V was pared by 0 bases and J by 5 bases, with 4 bases of the junction left unmatched. The CDR3 is made up of 15 amino acids. CDR3 residues: CASSQDPSGVETQYF. The CDR3 coding sequence is TGTGCCAGCAGCCAAGATCCTAGCGGGGTGGAGACCCAGTACTTC.

The chain couples TRBV19 to TRBJ1-1; D remains unclear. The CDR3 is 11 residues long. Germline V gene lookup returns CDR1 LNHDA and CDR2 SQIVND (reference sequence). V dropped 5 bases and J dropped 3 bases, with 4 bases sitting between them. CDR3 sequence: CASSLDTEAFF. DNA for the CDR3: TGTGCCAGTAGTCTCGACACTGAAGCTTTCTTT.

This rearrangement joins TRBV30 to TRBJ1-1; 7 bases line up with TRBD1. Germline lookup yields CDR1 GTSNPN and CDR2 SVGIG (reference sequence). The CDR3 is 13 residues long. The junction had 5 bases not matched to a gene; V was cut back by 2 bases and J by 5 bases. In nucleotides, the CDR3 is TGTGCCTGGAGTCTCACAGGGGATACTGAAGCTTTCTTT. It codes for CAWSLTGDTEAFF.

The genes are TRBV19 and TRBJ2-7, with 7 bases aligning to TRBD2. The germline CDR1 and CDR2 sequences are LNHDA and SQIVND (reference sequence). The CDR3 is 16 residues long. V lost 4 bases to trimming and J lost 5 bases; unmatched junction nucleotides: 14. The CDR3 sequence: CASSKALGRESHEQYF. The CDR3 coding sequence is TGTGCCAGTAGTAAGGCCTTGGGGCGGGAGTCCCACGAGCAGTACTTC.

This sequence joins TRBV7-9 and TRBJ1-2; D is perhaps TRBD1 (5 bases). The CDR3 totals 13 residues. Germline-derived CDR1 and CDR2 are SEHNR and FQNEAQ (reference sequence). Between the trimmed V and J ends, which lost 3 bases and 6 bases, there was a span of 11 bases. DNA for the CDR3: TGTGCCAGCAGCTTCGACAGCAGGAATGGCTACACCTTC. This translates into CASSFDSRNGYTF.

This chain uses TRBV19 with TRBJ2-2, with 7 bases identical to TRBD1. The V and J ends lost 6 bases and 7 bases, in that order; junction bases with no gene match: 17. The CDR3 is 17 residues long. In germline, CDR1 is LNHDA, CDR2 SQIVND (reference sequence). The CDR3 DNA reads as TGTGCCAGTAGCCAAACCGGATTCAGACAGGGTTACGGGGAGCTGTTTTTT. Translating gives CASSQTGFRQGYGELFF.

This chain links TRBV9 with TRBJ2-1, with D possibly TRBD1 on 6 matching bases. Germline-derived CDR1 and CDR2 are SGDLS and YYNGEE. V lost 3 bases and J lost 1, with 11 bases in between. The CDR3 loop spans 15 amino acids. The CDR3 loop reads CASSGERGSYNEQFF. DNA of the CDR3: TGTGCCAGCAGCGGGGAGAGGGGGTCCTACAATGAGCAGTTCTTC. Together with reference TRBV9 and TRBJ2-1, the CDR3 gives the full variable domain: DSGVTQTPKHLITATGQRVTLRCSPRSGDLSVYWYQQSLDQGLQFLIQYYNGEERAKGNILERFSAQQFPDLHSELNLSSLELGDSALYFCASSGERGSYNEQFFGPGTRLTVL.

The rearrangement joins TRBV10-3 to TRBJ1-1, with TRBD1 matching over 8 bases. The ends lost 4 bases at V and 4 bases at J; junction bases unmatched: 2. The CDR3 has 13 residues. CDR1 and CDR2 from the germline V gene are ENHRY and SYGVKD. CDR3 bases: TGTGCCATCAGTGGGACAGGGACCACTGAAGCTTTCTTT. Its protein is CAISGTGTTEAFF.